The clone carrying this T cell receptor beta chain was detected many times. The data are from a study of patients and donors after allogeneic stem cell transplantation. TCRdb recomputed calls from the RT-PCR reads with MiXCR, one row per CDR3 protein. The table includes 70,000 to 100,000 distinct CDR3 sequences, less than 5% detected once. The sequenced sample consisted of blood, either unsorted or a sorted T cell fraction (not recorded which). The sequence derives from a human donor who was either an allogeneic HSCT recipient or a stem cell or donor lymphocyte infusion donor (not recorded which). It is not recorded whose cells these are; they may come from a transplant donor.

The CDR3 is CASSQDGGTAYYGYTF. The CDR3 DNA follows: TGCGCCAGCAGCCAAGATGGCGGGACAGCGTATTATGGCTACACCTTC. The chain carries TRBV4-1 and TRBJ1-2; 7 bases agree with TRBD1. With 0 bases clipped from V and 5 bases from J, the junction kept 9 bases outside the gene matches. The CDR3 has 16 amino acids. CDR1 is MGHRA and CDR2 is YSYEKL in the germline V gene.